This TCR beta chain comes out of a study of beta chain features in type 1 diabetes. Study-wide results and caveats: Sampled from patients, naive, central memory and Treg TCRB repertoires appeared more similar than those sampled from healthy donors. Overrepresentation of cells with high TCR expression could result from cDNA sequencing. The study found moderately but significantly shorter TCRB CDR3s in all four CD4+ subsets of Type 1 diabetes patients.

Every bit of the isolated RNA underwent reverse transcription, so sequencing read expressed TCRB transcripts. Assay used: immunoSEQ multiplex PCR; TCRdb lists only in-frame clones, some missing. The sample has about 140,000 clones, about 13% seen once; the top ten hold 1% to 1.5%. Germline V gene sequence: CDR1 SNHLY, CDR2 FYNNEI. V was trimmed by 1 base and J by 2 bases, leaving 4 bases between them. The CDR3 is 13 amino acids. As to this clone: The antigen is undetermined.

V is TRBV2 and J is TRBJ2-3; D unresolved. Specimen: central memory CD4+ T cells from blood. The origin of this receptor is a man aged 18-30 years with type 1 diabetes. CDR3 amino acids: CASSEGVTDTQYF. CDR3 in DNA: TGTGCCAGCAGTGAAGGGGTCACAGATACGCAGTATTTT.